The subject of this entry is one TCR beta chain. This record belongs to a study of blood T cell repertoires in COVID-19. Study summary: Acute-phase and convalescent COVID-19 samples originated in the United States, Italy and Spain. T cells, B-cell-depleted T cells, or PBMCs provided the cDNA or gDNA that served as material.

Individuals aged roughly 18 to 95 years were recruited from approximately 24 US areas. In the original processing: Estimated nucleated cell counts came from reference gene primer amplification. Clones were read by immunoSEQ multiplex PCR, and TCRdb kept only the in-frame ones, dropping some. V and J calls and clone size follow that table, whereas D and trimming were derived from the DNA. The sample includes 210,000 or so clones, around 81% of them seen just once. The CDR3 spans 17 residues. Germline CDR1 SEHNR, CDR2 FQNEAQ (reference sequence). Trimming cost V 5 bases and J 5 bases; bases outside gene matches: 14.

V gene TRBV7-9 combines with J gene TRBJ2-5, with 10 bases aligning to TRBD2. The sample was PBMCs or T cells enriched from blood (not recorded which). This TCR derives from a man aged 25-45 years with acute COVID-19. DNA for the CDR3: TGTGCCAGCAGCCCCACTAGCGGGGCTCCGCTTTGGGAGACCCAGTACTTC. Amino acids: CASSPTSGAPLWETQYF.